One sample yielded the 12 T cell receptor beta chains listed below, sequenced in a study of immune evolution from preneoplasia to lung adenocarcinoma. Method: immunoSEQ multiplex PCR; TCRdb's copy keeps in-frame clones and lacks some. Among 9,900 or so clones listed, about 84% were seen once. What was sequenced was FFPE minimally invasive lung adenocarcinoma tissue. Receptor source: a person aged 65 to 85 with lung adenocarcinoma.

This clone was seen only a few times. The chain carries TRBV6-1 and TRBJ2-7, with 7 bases aligning to TRBD1. J lost 3 bases, V lost 5 bases, and 7 bases had no gene match. This CDR3 spans 14 amino acids. Germline CDR1 reads MNHNS; CDR2 reads SASEGT. CDR3 residues: CASSRQGENYEQYF. As DNA, the CDR3 is TGTGCCAGCAGTAGACAGGGAGAGAACTACGAGCAGTACTTC.

The chain employs TRBV7-2 and TRBJ1-2; D ambiguous. V shed 6 bases and J shed 5 bases, with 13 bases lying between them. The CDR3 spans 13 residues. In germline, CDR1 is SGHTA, CDR2 FQGNSA. CDR3 amino acids: CASSRTRNYGYTF. In DNA form, the CDR3 reads TGTGCCAGCAGTCGGACGAGAAATTATGGCTACACCTTC. Looking up the rest from reference TRBV7-2 and TRBJ1-2 gives the full variable domain: GAGVSQSPSNKVTEKGKDVELRCDPISGHTALYWYRQSLGQGLEFLIYFQGNSAPDKSGLPSDRFSAERTGGSVSTLTIQRTQQEDSAVYLCASSRTRNYGYTFGSGTRLTVV.

The chain has TRBV29-1 and TRBJ1-2; a possible D gene is TRBD1 (5 bases). This CDR3 has 14 residues. From germline, CDR1 is SQVTM and CDR2 ANQGSEA. V lost 4 bases and J lost 5, with 17 bases in between. The CDR3 region is CSVGGVSIGYGYTF. The CDR3 DNA reads TGCAGCGTTGGGGGGGTGTCAATAGGGTATGGCTACACCTTC.

The chain couples TRBV27 to TRBJ1-4; possible D gene TRBD1, 5 bases. This CDR3 is 14 amino acids long. V was clipped by 6 bases and J by 0 bases, with 8 bases between them. CDR1 is MNHEY, CDR2 SMNVEV, per germline (reference sequence). The CDR3 region is CASRGVATNEKLFF. The CDR3 DNA follows: TGTGCCAGCAGGGGGGTTGCAACTAATGAAAAACTGTTTTTT.

The rearrangement joins TRBV7-6 to TRBJ2-1; D may be TRBD1 (6 bases). CDR1 and CDR2 (germline): SGHVS, FNYEAQ. V gave up 3 bases and J gave up 9 bases, with 18 bases separating them. CDR3 length: 15 residues. The CDR3 nucleotides read TGTGCCAGCAGCTTTCAACAGGGTAGTACCTTTGAGCAGTTCTTC. It yields the protein CASSFQQGSTFEQFF.

The V and J genes are TRBV18 and TRBJ1-1, with D tentatively TRBD1 (5 bases). There are 15 residues in the CDR3. With 1 base removed from V and 4 bases from J, the gap between germline ends came to 13 bases. In germline, CDR1 is KGHSH, CDR2 LQKENI. CDR3 sequence: CASSPRREAGTEAFF. The CDR3, as DNA: TGTGCCAGCTCACCACGCAGGGAAGCGGGCACTGAAGCTTTCTTT.

V gene TRBV27 combines with J gene TRBJ2-5; 12 bases map to TRBD2. Germline loops: CDR1 MNHEY, CDR2 SMNVEV (reference sequence). Trimming cost V 3 bases and J 4 bases; bases outside gene matches: 6. This CDR3 comprises 16 residues. CDR3 region: CASSFLAGGQVETQYF. CDR3 in DNA: TGTGCCAGCAGTTTCCTAGCGGGAGGGCAGGTAGAGACCCAGTACTTC.

For the CDR3, the DNA is TGCGCCAGCAGTCAATACAGGGCCCAAGAGACCCAGTACTTC. Translating it yields CASSQYRAQETQYF. The chain uses TRBV23-1 and TRBJ2-5; D may be TRBD1 (6 bases). TRBV23-1 counts as an open reading frame of uncertain function. The CDR3 spans 14 residues. V gave up 1 base and J gave up 1 base, with 7 bases separating them.

In its sample, this clone ranks as medium-sized (0.01 to 0.1%). V is TRBV7-2 and J is TRBJ1-5; D gene unclear. Germline CDR1 reads SGHTA; CDR2 reads FQGNSA. The CDR3 runs 12 residues. V was clipped by 1 base and J by 8 bases, with 6 bases between them. This CDR3 is CASSLDSEPQHF. For the CDR3, the DNA is TGTGCCAGCAGCTTAGACTCCGAGCCCCAGCATTTT.

This chain connects TRBV28 to TRBJ2-6, with 10 bases lining up with TRBD1. Looked up from germline, CDR1 is MDHEN and CDR2 is SYDVKM. Trimming at V came to 6 bases and at J to 1 base, leaving 6 bases not matched to a gene. The CDR3 has 17 amino acids. This CDR3 reads CASRGGQGDSGANVLTF. DNA for the CDR3: TGTGCCAGCAGAGGAGGACAGGGGGATTCTGGGGCCAACGTCCTGACTTTC.

The CDR3 spells CASSVGAGYSYEQYF. The CDR3 nucleotides read TGTGCCAGCAGCGTAGGGGCGGGATACTCCTACGAGCAGTACTTC. The chain joins TRBV9 to TRBJ2-7; D may be TRBD2 (6 bases). The V end lost 0 bases, the J end lost 0 bases, and 10 bases lay between the germline ends. Germline assignment: CDR1 SGDLS and CDR2 YYNGEE. This CDR3 region has 15 residues.

The chain employs TRBV6-1 and TRBJ1-6; 8 bases are shared with TRBD1. This CDR3 is built from 15 residues. V lost 4 bases and J lost 9; bases outside the gene matches: 8. Germline V gene lookup returns CDR1 MNHNS and CDR2 SASEGT. The CDR3, as DNA: TGTGCCAGCAGTGTCGACAGGGGCTACGGTTCACCCCTCCACTTT. It encodes CASSVDRGYGSPLHF.